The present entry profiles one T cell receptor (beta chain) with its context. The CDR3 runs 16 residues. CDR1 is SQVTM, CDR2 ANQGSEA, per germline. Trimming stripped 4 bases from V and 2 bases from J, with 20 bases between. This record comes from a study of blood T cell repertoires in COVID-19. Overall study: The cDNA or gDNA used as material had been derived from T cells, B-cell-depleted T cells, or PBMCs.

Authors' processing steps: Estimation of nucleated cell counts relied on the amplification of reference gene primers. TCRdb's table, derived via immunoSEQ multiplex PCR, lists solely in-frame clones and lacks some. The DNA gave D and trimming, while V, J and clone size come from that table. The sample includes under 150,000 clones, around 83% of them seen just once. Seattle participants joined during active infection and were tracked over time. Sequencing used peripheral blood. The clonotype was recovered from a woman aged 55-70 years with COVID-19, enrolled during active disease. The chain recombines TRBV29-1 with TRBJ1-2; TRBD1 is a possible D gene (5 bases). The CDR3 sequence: CSVGGDPKAPNYGYTF. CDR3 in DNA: TGCAGCGTTGGGGGGGACCCAAAAGCCCCCAACTATGGCTACACCTTC. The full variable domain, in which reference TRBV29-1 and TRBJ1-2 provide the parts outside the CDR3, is SAVISQKPSRDICQRGTSLTIQCQVDSQVTMMFWYRQQPGQSLTLIATANQGSEATYESGFVIDKFPISRPNLTFSTLTVSNMSPEDSSIYLCSVGGDPKAPNYGYTFGSGTRLTVV.